The following is a TCR beta chain sequence with its context. The data belong to a study of blood T cell repertoires in COVID-19. On the study more broadly: Collection of acute and convalescent COVID-19 samples took place in the United States, Italy and Spain.

Participant reports of clinical history set cohort assignment. The V gene lost 0 bases and the J gene lost 5 bases, with 5 bases spanning the gap. This CDR3 has 14 amino acids. Per the germline V gene, CDR1 is SGHDN and CDR2 is FVKESK. Per the study methods: Reference gene primer amplification yielded estimated nucleated cell counts. Assay used: immunoSEQ multiplex PCR; TCRdb lists only in-frame clones, some missing. V and J calls and clone size are those listed in that table; D and trimming were worked out from the DNA. The table has about 440,000 clones, around 90% seen once; the top ten hold under 2%.

The chain links TRBV14 to TRBJ2-6; D gene uncertain. The TCR originated in a woman aged 18-29 years with acute COVID-19. The sequenced material came from PBMCs or T cells enriched from blood (not recorded which). DNA for the CDR3: TGTGCCAGCAGCCAAGAGTACTGGGCCAACGTCCTGACTTTC. Its protein product is CASSQEYWANVLTF.